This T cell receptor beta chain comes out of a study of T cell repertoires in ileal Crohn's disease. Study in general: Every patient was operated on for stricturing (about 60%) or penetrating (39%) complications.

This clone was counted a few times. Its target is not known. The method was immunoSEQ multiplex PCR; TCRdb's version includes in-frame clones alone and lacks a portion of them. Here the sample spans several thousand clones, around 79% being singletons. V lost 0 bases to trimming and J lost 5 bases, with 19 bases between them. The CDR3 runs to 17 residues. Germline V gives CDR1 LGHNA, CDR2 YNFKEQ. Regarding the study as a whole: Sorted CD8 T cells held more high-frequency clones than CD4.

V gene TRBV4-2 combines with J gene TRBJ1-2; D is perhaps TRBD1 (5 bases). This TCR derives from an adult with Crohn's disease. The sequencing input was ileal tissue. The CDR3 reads CASSQDQRRSGGYGYTF. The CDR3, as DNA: TGTGCCAGCAGCCAAGATCAAAGACGGTCGGGGGGTTATGGCTACACCTTC.